What follows describes a single T cell receptor (beta chain). Its matching antigen is unknown. In the original analysis: Junction-only immunoSEQ data arrived without quality scores, meaning filtering differed. TCRdb keeps only in-frame clones here, not all; method: immunoSEQ multiplex PCR. That table is the source of V, J and clone size, and D and trimming were worked out from the DNA. In the table there are over 2 million clones, around 92% of which are singletons. This specimen comes from a study of shared clonotypes between healthy human individuals. For the study at large: Ranging from 18 to 49 in age, donors were a couple of women and a few men. Broader study findings: Estimated richness was generally greater in naive than memory subsets.

The CDR3 totals 16 residues. The V gene's germline CDR1 is SGHTS and CDR2 YDEGEE. V lost 3 bases and J lost 4; bases outside the gene matches: 9. The TCR originated in a man between 18 and 35 years old in good health. Some clones in this sample may be carry-over from other donors' samples. The specimen was naive CD4+ T cells from PBMCs. Subset meaning: CD45RA+ positively selected. The gene calls are TRBV5-8 and TRBJ2-3, with 9 positions matching TRBD2. For the CDR3, the DNA is TGTGCCAGCAGCTGGGGTAGCGGGAGTGGGCCAGATACGCAGTATTTT. This encodes CASSWGSGSGPDTQYF. Full variable domain (remainder filled in from reference TRBV5-8 and TRBJ2-3): EAGVTQSPTHLIKTRGQQATLRCSPISGHTSVYWYQQALGLGLQFLLWYDEGEERNRGNFPPRFSGRQFPNYSSELNVNALELEDSALYLCASSWGSGSGPDTQYFGPGTRLTVL.